This passage covers 2 T cell receptor beta chains from one sample sequenced in a study of T cell changes during pregnancy in multiple sclerosis. Assay used: immunoSEQ multiplex PCR; TCRdb lists only in-frame clones, some missing. The sample has about 47,000 clones; around 87% are singletons. The sequencing here drew on CD8+ T cells from peripheral blood mononuclear cells, taken in the second trimester of pregnancy. The receptors shown here come from a female donor with multiple sclerosis, enrolled in a pregnancy study.

The chain couples TRBV5-6 to TRBJ1-5, with D tentatively TRBD1 (6 bases). CDR1 is SGHDT and CDR2 is YYEEEE in the germline V gene. Trimming removed 5 bases at V and 9 bases at J, with 18 bases between. The CDR3 sequence is 14 residues long. CDR3 region: CASSRGGQSLPQHF. The DNA for the CDR3 is TGTGCCAGCAGTCGGGGGGGCCAATCATTGCCCCAGCATTTT. The full variable domain, completed using reference TRBV5-6 and TRBJ1-5, is DAGVTQSPTHLIKTRGQQVTLRCSPKSGHDTVSWYQQALGQGPQFIFQYYEEEERQRGNFPDRFSGHQFPNYSSELNVNALLLGDSALYLCASSRGGQSLPQHFGDGTRLSIL.

This rearrangement joins TRBV5-4 to TRBJ2-1; 9 bases agree with TRBD2. The CDR3 consists of 15 residues. CDR1 is SGHNT and CDR2 is YYREEE in the germline V gene (reference sequence). After removal of 4 bases from V and 1 base from J, the junction contained 3 bases not matched to a gene. In DNA, the CDR3 is TGTGCCAGCAGCCCGGGACTAGCTTCCTACAATGAGCAGTTCTTC. Translated, it gives CASSPGLASYNEQFF.